One and the same sample provided the 16 T cell receptor beta chains below, sequenced in a study of control samples from healthy donors and cancer patients. Using immunoSEQ multiplex PCR, the repertoire was profiled, and TCRdb retains in-frame clones only, with some absent. The table shows 80,000 to 100,000 clones, with over 85% occurring only once. The sample comprised blood. These receptors were taken from a human donor in good health. The donor label of this sample is uncertain.

The V call is TRBV9, the J call TRBJ2-2; tentatively, D is TRBD1 (6 bases). The V gene's germline CDR1 is SGDLS and CDR2 YYNGEE. Between the trimmed V and J ends, which lost 1 base and 3 bases, there was a span of 13 bases. The CDR3 is 16 amino acids. The CDR3: CASSVRQGLDTGELFF. The CDR3 coding sequence is TGTGCCAGCAGCGTAAGGCAGGGGCTCGACACCGGGGAGCTGTTTTTT.

The chain uses TRBV19 and TRBJ1-1, with a weak D call TRBD1 (6 bases). Germline values: CDR1 LNHDA, CDR2 SQIVND (reference sequence). CDR3 length: 13 residues. Trimming shortened V by 5 bases and J by 2 bases, and 9 bases separated the two germline ends. Here the CDR3 DNA reads TGTGCCAGTAGTCGGGGGGCTAACACTGAAGCTTTCTTT. It specifies CASSRGANTEAFF.

The CDR3 reads CASSRRGADGTQYF. In nucleotides, the CDR3 is TGTGCCAGCAGCCGTCGGGGGGCTGACGGGACCCAGTACTTC. V usage is TRBV25-1 and J usage is TRBJ2-5; a possible D gene is TRBD2 (7 bases). This CDR3 is 14 amino acids long. CDR1 is MGHDK, CDR2 SYGVNS, per germline. Trimming took 6 bases from V and 7 from J, leaving 18 bases between them.

The J gene is TRBJ1-2, the V gene TRBV3-1 (or the pseudogene TRBV3-2); D is possibly TRBD1 (6 bases). CDR1 LGHDT and CDR2 YNNKEL come from the germline V gene (reference sequence). The CDR3 extends over 15 amino acids. Trimming took off 1 base at V and 3 bases at J, with 12 bases between the two ends. The CDR3 loop reads CASSQATGWHYGYTF. In DNA form, the CDR3 reads TGTGCCAGCAGCCAAGCGACAGGTTGGCACTATGGCTACACCTTC.

CDR3 sequence (DNA): TGTGCTAGTGGTTCCTTATTAATCCGGGACAGCCTAGGGCCCCAGCATTTT. It encodes CASGSLLIRDSLGPQHF. The V and J genes are TRBV12-5 and TRBJ1-5; 7 bases line up with TRBD1. The germline gives CDR1 LGHNT, CDR2 FRNRAP. This CDR3 has 17 amino acids. V shed 4 bases and J 9 bases; nucleotides not matched to a gene: 18.

The chain has TRBV7-2 and TRBJ2-7; no clear D. Deletions cut 5 bases from V and 3 bases from J, with 11 bases between. Germline values: CDR1 SGHTA, CDR2 FQGNSA. The CDR3 spans 13 residues. The CDR3 reads CASSTSLDYEQYF. In nucleotides, the CDR3 is TGTGCCAGCAGCACCTCCTTAGACTACGAGCAGTACTTC.

This chain links TRBV5-5 with TRBJ1-5, with D possibly being TRBD1 (6 bases). The CDR3 consists of 15 residues. Trimming shortened V by 4 bases and J by 2 bases, and 13 bases separated the two germline ends. CDR1 is SGHKS and CDR2 is YYEKEE in the germline V gene (reference sequence). DNA for the CDR3: TGTGCCAGCAGCAACAGGGAAGGGGGCAATCAGCCCCAGCATTTT. Protein sequence: CASSNREGGNQPQHF.

The chain's CDR3 is CATTSHRVSIEKLFF. The CDR3 region has the DNA TGTGCCACCACAAGCCACAGGGTAAGTATTGAAAAACTGTTTTTT. V usage is TRBV10-3 and J usage is TRBJ1-4, with D maybe TRBD1 (6 bases). Germline CDR1 ENHRY, CDR2 SYGVKD. The CDR3 covers 15 residues. V was clipped by 10 bases and J by 7 bases, with 22 bases between them.

This chain connects TRBV23-1 to TRBJ1-1; D is uncertain. TRBV23-1 is assigned to the ORF class and has an uncertain function. The V and J ends lost 4 bases and 1 base respectively, with 13 bases between them. The CDR3 length is 15 residues. In DNA form, the CDR3 reads TGCGCCAGCAGTCTCATCACTAGGCGGAACACTGAAGCTTTCTTT. The encoded protein is CASSLITRRNTEAFF.

J is TRBJ2-3 and V is TRBV5-1; 11 bases are shared with TRBD2. The CDR3 loop spans 16 amino acids. CDR1 is SGHRS and CDR2 is YFSETQ in the germline V gene. Trimming at V came to 3 bases and at J to 2 bases, leaving 5 bases not matched to a gene. The CDR3 coding sequence is TGCGCCAGCAGCTCCACTAGCGGGGGATACACAGATACGCAGTATTTT. Protein: CASSSTSGGYTDTQYF.

This clone was counted only a few times. The V call is TRBV5-4, the J call TRBJ1-2; TRBD1 might be the D (5 bases). With 2 bases removed from V and 8 bases from J, the gap between germline ends came to 10 bases. The CDR3 is made up of 12 amino acids. The germline V gene encodes CDR1 SGHNT and CDR2 YYREEE (reference sequence). CDR3 nucleotide sequence: TGTGCCAGCAGCTTCGGGGGGGACGGCTACACCTTC. This translates into CASSFGGDGYTF.

This rearrangement joins TRBV29-1 to TRBJ2-1; D may be TRBD2 (6 bases). Germline V gene sequence: CDR1 SQVTM, CDR2 ANQGSEA. The CDR3 has 14 residues. Trimming took 6 bases from V and 1 from J, leaving 13 bases between them. In DNA form, the CDR3 reads TGCAGCGTGGAATCTAGCGTTTCCTACAATGAGCAGTTCTTC. Its translation is CSVESSVSYNEQFF.

The chain couples TRBV11-2 to TRBJ2-5, with D perhaps assigned TRBD1 or TRBD2 (5 bases each). The CDR3 is 15 residues long. V gave up 5 bases and J gave up 7 bases, with 20 bases separating them. Germline V CDR1 and CDR2: SGHAT, FQNNGV. The CDR3 reads CASSHPGPTFGTQYF. CDR3 nucleotides: TGTGCCAGCAGCCATCCGGGACCCACGTTTGGGACCCAGTACTTC. The variable domain in full, completed from reference TRBV11-2 and TRBJ2-5, reads EAGVAQSPRYKIIEKRQSVAFWCNPISGHATLYWYQQILGQGPKLLIQFQNNGVVDDSQLPKDRFSAERLKGVDSTLKIQPAKLEDSAVYLCASSHPGPTFGTQYFGPGTRLLVL.

The CDR3 nucleotides read TGTGCCAGCAGTGGCACAGGGGATTCACCCCTCCACTTT. This gives the protein CASSGTGDSPLHF. The rearrangement uses TRBV6-2 or TRBV6-3 and TRBJ1-6; 7 nucleotides line up with TRBD1. The CDR3 contains 13 residues. In germline, CDR1 is MNHEY, CDR2 SVGEGT. V was pared by 5 bases and J by 8 bases, with 3 bases of the junction left unmatched.

The V call is TRBV6-6, the J call TRBJ2-1, with TRBD2 identical over 14 bases. Trimming took 6 bases from V and 7 from J; bases not matched to a gene: 5. Germline V gene lookup returns CDR1 MNHNY and CDR2 SVGAGI (reference sequence). This CDR3 comprises 15 residues. CDR3 bases: TGTGCCAGCAGCCAGACTAGCGGGGGGGCTAATGAGCAGTTCTTC. This sequence encodes CASSQTSGGANEQFF.

The rearrangement links TRBV7-3 to TRBJ1-1; 8 nucleotides agree with TRBD1. After removal of 5 bases from V and 0 bases from J, the junction contained 5 bases not matched to a gene. The CDR3 runs to 15 residues. The germline gives CDR1 SGHTA, CDR2 FQGTGA. Written as DNA, the CDR3 is TGTGCCAGCAGCAAGACAGGGGCAATGAACACTGAAGCTTTCTTT. Translated, it gives CASSKTGAMNTEAFF.